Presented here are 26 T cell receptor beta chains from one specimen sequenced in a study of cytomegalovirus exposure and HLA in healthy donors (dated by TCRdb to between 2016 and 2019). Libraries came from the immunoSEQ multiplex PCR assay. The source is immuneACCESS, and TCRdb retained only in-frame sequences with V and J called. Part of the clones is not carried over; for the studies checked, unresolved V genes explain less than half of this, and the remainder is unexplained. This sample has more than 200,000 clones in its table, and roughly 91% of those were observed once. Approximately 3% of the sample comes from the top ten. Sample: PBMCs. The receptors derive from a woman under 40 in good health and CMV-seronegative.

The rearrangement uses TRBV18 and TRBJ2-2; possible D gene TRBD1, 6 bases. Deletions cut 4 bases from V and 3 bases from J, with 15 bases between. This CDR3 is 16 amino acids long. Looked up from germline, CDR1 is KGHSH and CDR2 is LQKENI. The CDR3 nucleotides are TGTGCCAGCTCACTGCGTTCAGGGGCGGACACCGGGGAGCTGTTTTTT. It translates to CASSLRSGADTGELFF.

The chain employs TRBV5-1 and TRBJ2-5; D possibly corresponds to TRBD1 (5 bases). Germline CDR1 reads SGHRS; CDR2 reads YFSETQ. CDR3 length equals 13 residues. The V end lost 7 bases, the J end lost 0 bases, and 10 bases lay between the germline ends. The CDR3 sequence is CASQGLDQETQYF. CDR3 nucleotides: TGCGCCAGCCAGGGTTTGGACCAAGAGACCCAGTACTTC. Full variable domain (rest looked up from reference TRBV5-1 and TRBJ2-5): KAGVTQTPRYLIKTRGQQVTLSCSPISGHRSVSWYQQTPGQGLQFLFEYFSETQRNKGNFPGRFSGRQFSNSRSEMNVSTLELGDSALYLCASQGLDQETQYFGPGTRLLVL.

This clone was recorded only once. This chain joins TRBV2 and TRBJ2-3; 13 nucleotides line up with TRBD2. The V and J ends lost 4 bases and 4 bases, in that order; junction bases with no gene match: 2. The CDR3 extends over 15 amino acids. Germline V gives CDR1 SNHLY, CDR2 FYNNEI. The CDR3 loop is CASSALAGGPDTQYF. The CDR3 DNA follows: TGTGCCAGCAGTGCACTAGCGGGAGGGCCAGATACGCAGTATTTT. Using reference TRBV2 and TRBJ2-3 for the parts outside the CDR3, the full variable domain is EPEVTQTPSHQVTQMGQEVILRCVPISNHLYFYWYRQILGQKVEFLVSFYNNEISEKSEIFDDQFSVERPDGSNFTLKIRSTKLEDSAMYFCASSALAGGPDTQYFGPGTRLTVL.

The CDR3 DNA reads as TGTGCCAGCAGCTTGTGGAGACTAGCCGCCGTAGGGTACGAGCAGTACTTC. It translates to CASSLWRLAAVGYEQYF. This chain uses TRBV5-6 with TRBJ2-7; 7 nucleotides agree with TRBD2. Trimming at V came to 1 base and at J to 4 bases, leaving 14 bases not matched to a gene. The CDR3 contains 17 residues. From germline, CDR1 is SGHDT and CDR2 YYEEEE. The full variable domain, in which reference TRBV5-6 and TRBJ2-7 provide the parts outside the CDR3, is DAGVTQSPTHLIKTRGQQVTLRCSPKSGHDTVSWYQQALGQGPQFIFQYYEEEERQRGNFPDRFSGHQFPNYSSELNVNALLLGDSALYLCASSLWRLAAVGYEQYFGPGTRLTVT.

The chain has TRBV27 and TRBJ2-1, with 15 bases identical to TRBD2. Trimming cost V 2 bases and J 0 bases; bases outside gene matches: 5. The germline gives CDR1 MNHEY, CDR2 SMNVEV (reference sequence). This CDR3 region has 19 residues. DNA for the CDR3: TGTGCCAGCAGTTTAACCGGGACTAGCGGGAGGTTCTCCTACAATGAGCAGTTCTTC. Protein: CASSLTGTSGRFSYNEQFF.

In DNA, the CDR3 is TGTGCCTGGGGAGCGAACACTGAAGCTTTCTTT. As protein: CAWGANTEAFF. The chain carries TRBV30 and TRBJ1-1; unclear D gene. The germline CDR1 and CDR2 sequences are GTSNPN and SVGIG (reference sequence). Trimming removed 5 bases at V and 1 base at J, with 5 bases between. The CDR3 runs to 11 residues.

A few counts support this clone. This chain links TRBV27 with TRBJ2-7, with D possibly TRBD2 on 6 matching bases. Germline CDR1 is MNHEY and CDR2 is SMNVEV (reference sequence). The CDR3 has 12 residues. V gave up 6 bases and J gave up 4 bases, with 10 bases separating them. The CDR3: CASSIRGYEQYF. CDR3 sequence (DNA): TGTGCCAGCAGCATTCGGGGGTACGAGCAGTACTTC.

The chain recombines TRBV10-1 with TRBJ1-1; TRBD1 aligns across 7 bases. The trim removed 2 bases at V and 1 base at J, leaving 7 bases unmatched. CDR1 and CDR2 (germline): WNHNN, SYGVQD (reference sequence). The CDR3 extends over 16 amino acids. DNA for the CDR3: TGCGCCAGCAGTGAGAGGGGGACAGTCCCGAACACTGAAGCTTTCTTT. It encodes CASSERGTVPNTEAFF.

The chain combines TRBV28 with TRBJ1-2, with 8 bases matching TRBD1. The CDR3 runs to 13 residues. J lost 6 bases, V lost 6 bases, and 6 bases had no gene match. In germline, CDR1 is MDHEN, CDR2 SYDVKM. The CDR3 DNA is TGTGCCAGCAGGTCAGGGGGCATGCATGGCTACACCTTC. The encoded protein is CASRSGGMHGYTF.

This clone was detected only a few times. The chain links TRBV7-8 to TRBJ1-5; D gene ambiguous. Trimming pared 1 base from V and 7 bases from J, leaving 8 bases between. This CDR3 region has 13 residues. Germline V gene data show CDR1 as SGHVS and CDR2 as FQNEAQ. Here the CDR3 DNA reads TGTGCCAGCAGCTTAGACGGGTGGCAGCCCCAGCATTTT. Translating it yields CASSLDGWQPQHF.

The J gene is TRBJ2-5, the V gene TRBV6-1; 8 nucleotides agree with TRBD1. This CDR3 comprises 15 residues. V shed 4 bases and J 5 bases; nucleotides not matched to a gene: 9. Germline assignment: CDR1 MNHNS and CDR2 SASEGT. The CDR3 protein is CASSGNTGGRETQYF. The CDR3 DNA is TGTGCCAGCAGTGGTAACACAGGGGGTCGGGAGACCCAGTACTTC.

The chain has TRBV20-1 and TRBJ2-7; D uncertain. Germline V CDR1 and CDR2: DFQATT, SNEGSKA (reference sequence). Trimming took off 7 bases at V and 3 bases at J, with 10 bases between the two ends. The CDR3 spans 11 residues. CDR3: CSVPHVYEQYF. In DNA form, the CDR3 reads TGCAGTGTCCCTCATGTCTACGAGCAGTACTTC.

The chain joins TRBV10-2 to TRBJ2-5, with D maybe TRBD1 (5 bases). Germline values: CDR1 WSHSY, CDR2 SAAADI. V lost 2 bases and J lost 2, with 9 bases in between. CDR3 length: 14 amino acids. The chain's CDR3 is CASSERYRQETQYF. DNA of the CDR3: TGCGCCAGCAGTGAGCGATACAGGCAAGAGACCCAGTACTTC.

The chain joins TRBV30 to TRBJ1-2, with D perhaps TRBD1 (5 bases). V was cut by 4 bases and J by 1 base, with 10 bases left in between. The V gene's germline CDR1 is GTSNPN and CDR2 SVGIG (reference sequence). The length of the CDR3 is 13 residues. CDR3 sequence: CAWTGMDNYGYTF. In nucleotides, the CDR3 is TGTGCCTGGACAGGGATGGATAACTATGGCTACACCTTC.

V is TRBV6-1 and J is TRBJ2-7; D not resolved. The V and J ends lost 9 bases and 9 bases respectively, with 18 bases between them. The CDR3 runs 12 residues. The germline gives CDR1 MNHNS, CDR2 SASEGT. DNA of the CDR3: TGTGCCAGGGGGAAGACACTCTCCTTGCAGTACTTC. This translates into CARGKTLSLQYF.

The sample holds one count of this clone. The chain's CDR3 is CASSLEHTDEKLFF. DNA of the CDR3: TGTGCCAGCAGCTTAGAACATACAGATGAAAAACTGTTTTTT. This rearrangement joins TRBV7-6 to TRBJ1-4; D not certain. This CDR3 has 14 residues. Germline-derived CDR1 and CDR2 are SGHVS and FNYEAQ. V was trimmed by 1 base and J by 6 bases, leaving 9 bases between them.

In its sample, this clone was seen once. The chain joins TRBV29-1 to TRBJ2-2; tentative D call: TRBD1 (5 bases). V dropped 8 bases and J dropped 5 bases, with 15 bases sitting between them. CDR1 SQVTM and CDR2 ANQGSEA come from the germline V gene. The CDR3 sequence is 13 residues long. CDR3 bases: TGCAGCACCAGGAAGGGGTCGACCGGGGAGCTGTTTTTT. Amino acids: CSTRKGSTGELFF.

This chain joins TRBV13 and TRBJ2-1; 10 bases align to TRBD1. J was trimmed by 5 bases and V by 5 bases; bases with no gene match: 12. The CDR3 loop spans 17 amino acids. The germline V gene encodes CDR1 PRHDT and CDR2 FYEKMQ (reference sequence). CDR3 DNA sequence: TGTGCCAGCAGCCAAGGGGACAGGGGAGCTAAAGACAATGAGCAGTTCTTC. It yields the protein CASSQGDRGAKDNEQFF.

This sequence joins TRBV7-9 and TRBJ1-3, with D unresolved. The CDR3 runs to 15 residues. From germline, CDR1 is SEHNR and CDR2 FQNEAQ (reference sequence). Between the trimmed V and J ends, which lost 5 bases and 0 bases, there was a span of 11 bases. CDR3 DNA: TGTGCCAGCAGCCCTGTGGGTATCTCTGGAAACACCATATATTTT. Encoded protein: CASSPVGISGNTIYF. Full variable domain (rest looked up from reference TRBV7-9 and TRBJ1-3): DTGVSQNPRHKITKRGQNVTFRCDPISEHNRLYWYRQTLGQGPEFLTYFQNEAQLEKSRLLSDRFSAERPKGSFSTLEIQRTEQGDSAMYLCASSPVGISGNTIYFGEGSWLTVV.

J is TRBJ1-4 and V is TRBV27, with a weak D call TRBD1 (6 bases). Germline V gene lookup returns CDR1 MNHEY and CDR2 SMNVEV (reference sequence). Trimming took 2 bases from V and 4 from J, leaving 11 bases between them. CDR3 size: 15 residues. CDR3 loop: CASSLTDRLNEKLFF. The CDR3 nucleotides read TGTGCCAGCAGTTTAACCGACAGGCTTAATGAAAAACTGTTTTTT.

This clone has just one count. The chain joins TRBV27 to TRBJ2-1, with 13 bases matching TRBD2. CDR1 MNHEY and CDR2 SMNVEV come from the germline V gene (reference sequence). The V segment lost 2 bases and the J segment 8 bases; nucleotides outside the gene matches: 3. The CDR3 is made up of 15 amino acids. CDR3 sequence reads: CASSLGLAGDHEQFF. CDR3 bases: TGTGCCAGCAGTTTAGGACTAGCGGGAGACCATGAGCAGTTCTTC.

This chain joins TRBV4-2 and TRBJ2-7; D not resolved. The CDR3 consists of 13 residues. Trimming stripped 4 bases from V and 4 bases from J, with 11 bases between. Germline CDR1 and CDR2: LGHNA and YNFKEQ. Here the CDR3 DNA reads TGTGCCAGCAGCCCCTGGGTAGAGTACGAGCAGTACTTC. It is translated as CASSPWVEYEQYF.

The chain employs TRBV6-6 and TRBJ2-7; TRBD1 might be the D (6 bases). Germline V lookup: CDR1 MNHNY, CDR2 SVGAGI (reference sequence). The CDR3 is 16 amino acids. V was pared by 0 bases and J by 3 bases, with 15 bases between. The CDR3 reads CASSYSPTGFLYEQYF. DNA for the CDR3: TGTGCCAGCAGTTACTCACCAACAGGGTTCCTCTACGAGCAGTACTTC.

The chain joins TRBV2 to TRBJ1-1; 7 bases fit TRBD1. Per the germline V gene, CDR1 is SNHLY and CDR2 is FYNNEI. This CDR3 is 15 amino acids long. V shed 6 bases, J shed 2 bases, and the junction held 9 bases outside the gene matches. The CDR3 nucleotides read TGTGCCAGCAGAGCTAGACAGGGCCTAAACACTGAAGCTTTCTTT. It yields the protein CASRARQGLNTEAFF.

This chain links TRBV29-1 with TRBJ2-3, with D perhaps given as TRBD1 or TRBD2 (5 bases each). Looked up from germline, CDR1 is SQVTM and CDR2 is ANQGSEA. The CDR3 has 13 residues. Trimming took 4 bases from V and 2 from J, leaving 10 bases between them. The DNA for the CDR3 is TGCAGCGTTGGGGGACGACACACAGATACGCAGTATTTT. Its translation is CSVGGRHTDTQYF.

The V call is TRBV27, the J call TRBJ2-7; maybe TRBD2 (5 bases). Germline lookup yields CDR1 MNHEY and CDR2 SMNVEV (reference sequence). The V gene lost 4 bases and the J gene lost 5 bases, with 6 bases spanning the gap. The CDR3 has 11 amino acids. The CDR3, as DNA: TGTGCCAGCAGTTCCGGGAACGAGCAGTACTTC. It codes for CASSSGNEQYF.